A single sample is the source of the 30 T cell receptor beta chains below, sequenced in a study of response to subunit inactivated influenza vaccine. Each CDR3 protein gets one entry after TCRdb re-called the RT-PCR reads with MiXCR. Among under 200,000 distinct CDR3 sequences listed, roughly 12% were seen once. The same sample was also studied in work on T cells expressing NK-cell markers. From that study: Template switching by 5'RACE with UMIs generated the TCR beta cDNA.

The source material was CD8+ T cells sorted from PBMCs, sampled roughly 12 days after vaccination. All receptors come from a man between 45 and 60 years old who received an inactivated influenza vaccine.

This clonotype came up many times. The chain links TRBV7-9 to TRBJ1-2; 10 bases fit TRBD1. Germline V CDR1 and CDR2: SEHNR, FQNEAQ (reference sequence). Trimming took 8 bases from V and 8 from J; bases not matched to a gene: 14. The CDR3 loop spans 15 amino acids. DNA for the CDR3: TGTGCCAGCGGAGGCCTCGGGACAGGGGTTTACGGCTACACCTTC. Its translation is CASGGLGTGVYGYTF.

The CDR3 DNA reads as TGTGCCAGCAGCTCTAGACAAAACTATGGCTACACCTTC. It specifies CASSSRQNYGYTF. The gene calls are TRBV11-2 and TRBJ1-2; no reliable D call. This CDR3 spans 13 amino acids. Germline assignment: CDR1 SGHAT and CDR2 FQNNGV. Trimming removed 4 bases from V and 2 bases from J, with 8 bases in between.

The chain couples TRBV2 to TRBJ1-5; 8 nucleotides agree with TRBD1. The CDR3 runs to 14 residues. The J segment lost 7 bases and the V segment lost 3 bases, leaving 5 bases of the junction unmatched. Germline loops: CDR1 SNHLY, CDR2 FYNNEI. CDR3 loop: CASSDGTGWQPQHF. CDR3 nucleotides: TGTGCCAGCAGTGACGGGACAGGATGGCAGCCCCAGCATTTT.

This clonotype was observed a few times. V usage is TRBV20-1 and J usage is TRBJ2-5, with 7 nucleotides matching TRBD1. The J segment lost 4 bases and the V segment lost 0 bases, leaving 8 bases of the junction unmatched. Looked up from germline, CDR1 is DFQATT and CDR2 is SNEGSKA (reference sequence). The CDR3 loop spans 15 amino acids. For the CDR3, the DNA is TGCAGTGCTAGAGATCTGAAAGGGGGCTTAGAGACCCAGTACTTC. Its translation: CSARDLKGGLETQYF.

The table lists this clonotype with a few counts. This chain connects TRBV10-3 to TRBJ1-5, with 8 bases aligning to TRBD1. This CDR3 has 15 residues. V shed 8 bases, J shed 6 bases, and the junction held 12 bases outside the gene matches. Germline V gene lookup returns CDR1 ENHRY and CDR2 SYGVKD. The CDR3 region is CAIAVTGERGQPQHF. CDR3 DNA: TGTGCCATCGCAGTGACAGGGGAACGGGGTCAGCCCCAGCATTTT.

This chain uses TRBV6-1 with TRBJ1-6; 8 bases match TRBD1. There are 15 residues in the CDR3. Germline V gene lookup returns CDR1 MNHNS and CDR2 SASEGT. V lost 6 bases and J lost 7; bases outside the gene matches: 8. In DNA, the CDR3 is TGTGCCAGCAGGCAAGCGGACAGGGTGAATTCACCCCTCCACTTT. Translating gives CASRQADRVNSPLHF.

This clonotype was observed a handful of times. V usage is TRBV9 and J usage is TRBJ1-5; tentatively, D is TRBD1 (5 bases). CDR1 is SGDLS, CDR2 YYNGEE, per germline. This CDR3 is 15 amino acids long. V was clipped by 4 bases and J by 0 bases, with 11 bases between them. The CDR3 region is CASSTGGGSNQPQHF. CDR3 DNA sequence: TGTGCCAGCAGCACCGGTGGGGGTAGCAATCAGCCCCAGCATTTT.

This clonotype showed up just a few times. The V gene is TRBV29-1, the J gene TRBJ2-7; D perhaps matches TRBD2 (7 bases). CDR3 length: 12 amino acids. Germline values: CDR1 SQVTM, CDR2 ANQGSEA. Trimming took off 7 bases at V and 2 bases at J, with 12 bases between the two ends. The CDR3 DNA sequence: TGCAGCGCCAGGGGAGGGGCCTACGAGCAGTACTTC. Translating it yields CSARGGAYEQYF.

The genes are TRBV11-1 and TRBJ2-1; TRBD1 might be the D (5 bases). This CDR3 has 14 residues. Per the germline V gene, CDR1 is SGHAT and CDR2 is FQDESV (reference sequence). V lost 4 bases and J 6 bases, leaving 13 bases between the germline ends. CDR3 bases: TGTGCCAGCAGCTGGTCTCCCCAGGGCAATGAGCAGTTCTTC. Its protein product is CASSWSPQGNEQFF.

This chain connects TRBV19 to TRBJ2-1, with no clear D. The germline CDR1 and CDR2 sequences are LNHDA and SQIVND (reference sequence). The CDR3 totals 14 residues. V was clipped by 3 bases and J by 4 bases, with 10 bases between them. The CDR3 sequence is CASSILSRYNEQFF. CDR3 in DNA: TGTGCCAGTAGTATTTTAAGCCGTTACAATGAGCAGTTCTTC.

In its sample, this clonotype was seen a few times. Germline is not matched at one junction end, which may reflect a read error. The CDR3 spells CASRRDSANTIYF. In DNA form, the CDR3 reads TGTGCCAGCAGGCGAGACTCTGCAAACACCATATATTTT. The chain employs TRBV7-9 and TRBJ1-3, with no clear D. CDR3 size: 13 residues. Per germline, CDR1 SEHNR and CDR2 FQNEAQ (reference sequence).

V usage is TRBV20-1 and J usage is TRBJ2-1, with 13 bases matching TRBD2. Germline V gene data show CDR1 as DFQATT and CDR2 as SNEGSKA (reference sequence). The trim removed 6 bases at V and 11 bases at J, leaving 10 bases unmatched. CDR3 length: 14 amino acids. The CDR3 region has the DNA TGCAGTGCCTTATGGACTAGCGGGAGAAGTAAGCAGTTCTTC. It encodes CSALWTSGRSKQFF.

The rearrangement uses TRBV7-8 and TRBJ2-1, with 10 positions matching TRBD2. The trim removed 5 bases at V and 8 bases at J, leaving 15 bases unmatched. Germline lookup yields CDR1 SGHVS and CDR2 FQNEAQ. The CDR3 consists of 17 residues. The CDR3 DNA sequence: TGTGCCAGCAGCCCCCGAGGGCTAGCGGGAGCTTTGGATGAGCAGTTCTTC. This codes for CASSPRGLAGALDEQFF.

This clonotype was observed a few times. It may be a read error: a sequence one base away is much more abundant. The V and J genes are TRBV20-1 and TRBJ2-1; 10 bases match TRBD1. The germline gives CDR1 DFQATT, CDR2 SNEGSKA (reference sequence). This CDR3 has 16 amino acids. Trimming cost V 6 bases and J 8 bases; bases outside gene matches: 16. The CDR3 here is CSAGPLGQGIRHEQFF. DNA for the CDR3: TGCAGTGCCGGACCCCTGGGACAGGGGATTAGACATGAGCAGTTCTTC.

This clonotype was seen more than once but under ten times. V and J are TRBV12-3 or TRBV12-4 and TRBJ2-7, with 9 bases fitting TRBD1. The CDR3 loop spans 15 amino acids. The V and J ends lost 4 bases and 2 bases, in that order; junction bases with no gene match: 6. CDR3 bases: TGTGCCAGCAGTTACGGACAGGGGATAGCCTACGAGCAGTACTTC. The encoded protein is CASSYGQGIAYEQYF.

This clonotype was seen many times. The chain employs TRBV12-3 or TRBV12-4 and TRBJ1-2; perhaps TRBD1 as D (5 bases). Trimming shortened V by 7 bases and J by 4 bases, and 7 bases separated the two germline ends. This CDR3 contains 11 residues. As DNA, the CDR3 is TGTGCCAGCACCGGGGGCTATGGCTACACCTTC. Protein sequence: CASTGGYGYTF.

In its sample, this clonotype was seen a few times. This chain connects TRBV7-2 to TRBJ1-2, with TRBD1 as a possible D gene (5 bases). V lost 2 bases and J 4 bases, leaving 8 bases between the germline ends. The length of the CDR3 is 13 residues. CDR1 is SGHTA, CDR2 FQGNSA, per germline. CDR3 sequence: CASSLTGIYGYTF. The CDR3 bases are TGTGCCAGCAGCTTAACAGGAATCTATGGCTACACCTTC.

This clonotype has more than one count but fewer than ten. The chain recombines TRBV2 with TRBJ2-7, with a weak D call TRBD2 (6 bases). V lost 4 bases and J lost 6, with 10 bases in between. The CDR3 has 12 residues. The germline V gene has CDR1 SNHLY and CDR2 FYNNEI. CDR3 nucleotide sequence: TGTGCCAGCAGTGGAACTAGCTCCGAGCAGTACTTC. This encodes CASSGTSSEQYF.

The chain joins TRBV5-6 to TRBJ2-2, with no clear D. V lost 8 bases and J lost 4, with 21 bases in between. The CDR3 loop spans 16 amino acids. Germline-derived CDR1 and CDR2 are SGHDT and YYEEEE. In nucleotides, the CDR3 is TGTGCCAGTCAATTAAACTCCTTCTTTGGCACCGGGGAGCTGTTTTTT. It translates to CASQLNSFFGTGELFF.

This clonotype was detected only a few times. The chain uses TRBV28 and TRBJ2-7; 8 positions match TRBD2. This CDR3 contains 12 residues. The germline CDR1 and CDR2 sequences are MDHEN and SYDVKM. Losses at the gene ends were 10 bases for V and 1 base for J; bases not matched to a gene: 3. DNA of the CDR3: TGTGCCACGGGGGGGGTGTCCTACGAGCAGTACTTC. The encoded protein is CATGGVSYEQYF. Looking up the rest from reference TRBV28 and TRBJ2-7 gives the full variable domain: DVKVTQSSRYLVKRTGEKVFLECVQDMDHENMFWYRQDPGLGLRLIYFSYDVKMKEKGDIPEGYSVSREKKERFSLILESASTNQTSMYLCATGGVSYEQYFGPGTRLTVT.

There are a few counts of this clonotype. The gene calls are TRBV6-1 and TRBJ2-7, with TRBD2 matching over 7 bases. CDR1 MNHNS and CDR2 SASEGT come from the germline V gene. V was clipped by 2 bases and J by 0 bases; unmatched bases: 16. The CDR3 has 19 amino acids. The CDR3: CASSESAVGRGLGSYEQYF. In nucleotides, the CDR3 is TGTGCCAGCAGTGAATCGGCCGTTGGGAGGGGTTTAGGCTCCTACGAGCAGTACTTC.

This clonotype has only a few counts. The chain is built from TRBV2 and TRBJ1-5; D is perhaps TRBD1 (5 bases). This CDR3 has 14 residues. The germline CDR1 and CDR2 sequences are SNHLY and FYNNEI. V was clipped by 8 bases and J by 3 bases, with 14 bases between them. CDR3 nucleotide sequence: TGTGCCAGCGGCGGGGGGGGTAACAATCAGCCCCAGCATTTT. As protein: CASGGGGNNQPQHF.

This clonotype has a count of ten or more. The J gene is TRBJ2-7, the V gene TRBV10-3; maybe TRBD1 (5 bases). Trimming stripped 7 bases from V and 2 bases from J, with 18 bases between. CDR1 is ENHRY, CDR2 SYGVKD, per germline. The CDR3 extends over 15 amino acids. Here the CDR3 reads CAITPDQGDPYEQYF. The CDR3 DNA reads as TGTGCCATCACCCCTGACCAGGGTGACCCCTACGAGCAGTACTTC.

The rearrangement links TRBV11-2 to TRBJ2-2; TRBD1 or TRBD2 may be the D gene (6 bases each). Trimming cost V 5 bases and J 3 bases, with 16 bases left between them. CDR3 length equals 16 residues. CDR1 and CDR2 from the germline V gene are SGHAT and FQNNGV. The CDR3 bases are TGTGCCAGCAGCCCCGCCGGGGGCCGATACACCGGGGAGCTGTTTTTT. Its translation is CASSPAGGRYTGELFF.

This clonotype was seen many times. The rearrangement joins TRBV11-2 to TRBJ2-3; TRBD1 matches 7 bases. The V and J ends lost 5 bases and 3 bases, in that order; junction bases with no gene match: 2. This CDR3 has 13 residues. The germline V gene has CDR1 SGHAT and CDR2 FQNNGV. Written as DNA, the CDR3 is TGTGCCAGCAGCGAACAGGGGACAGATACGCAGTATTTT. It codes for CASSEQGTDTQYF.

There are a few counts of this clonotype. V is TRBV28 and J is TRBJ2-5; D may be TRBD1 or TRBD2 (5 bases each). The CDR3 runs 17 residues. Germline-derived CDR1 and CDR2 are MDHEN and SYDVKM. Trimming cost V 6 bases and J 5 bases, with 25 bases left between them. The CDR3 here is CASRTPEGTAETETQYF. Here the CDR3 DNA reads TGTGCCAGCAGAACCCCTGAGGGGACCGCTGAGACGGAGACCCAGTACTTC.

V and J are TRBV6-5 and TRBJ1-2, with a tentative D call TRBD1 (6 bases). This CDR3 has 14 amino acids. Looked up from germline, CDR1 is MNHEY and CDR2 is SVGAGI. Trimming removed 1 base from V and 4 bases from J, with 10 bases in between. The CDR3 is CASSYYRVGYGYTF. CDR3 in DNA: TGTGCCAGCAGTTACTACAGGGTCGGCTATGGCTACACCTTC.

J is TRBJ2-1 and V is TRBV30; 7 bases are a match to TRBD1. From germline, CDR1 is GTSNPN and CDR2 SVGIG (reference sequence). J gave up 4 bases and V 5 bases, and 5 bases lay outside the gene matches. The CDR3 extends over 13 amino acids. The CDR3, as DNA: TGTGCCTGGGCCGCAGGGGGTTACAATGAGCAGTTCTTC. Translation gives CAWAAGGYNEQFF.

The rearrangement joins TRBV5-5 to TRBJ2-3, with 9 bases matching TRBD1. V lost 4 bases and J lost 0; bases outside the gene matches: 12. Germline loops: CDR1 SGHKS, CDR2 YYEKEE (reference sequence). There are 18 residues in the CDR3. As DNA, the CDR3 is TGTGCCAGCAGCCGTTGGGGACAGGGCCCTACTAGCACAGATACGCAGTATTTT. This codes for CASSRWGQGPTSTDTQYF.

This clonotype has a handful of counts. CDR3 DNA: TGTGCCAGCAGCGGAAACCGGGACTCGCCGAACACCGGGGAGCTGTTTTTT. Residues: CASSGNRDSPNTGELFF. The rearrangement joins TRBV9 to TRBJ2-2; possibly TRBD2 for D (6 bases). Trimming removed 3 bases from V and 0 bases from J, with 15 bases in between. The CDR3 totals 17 residues. In germline, CDR1 is SGDLS, CDR2 YYNGEE.